The T cell receptor (beta chain) described here comes from a study of technical replicates of blood from a handful of donors. After removal of 3 bases from V and 4 bases from J, the junction contained 21 bases not matched to a gene. CDR1 and CDR2 (germline): MGHRA, YSYEKL. The CDR3 is made up of 20 amino acids. TCRdb's copy holds only in-frame clones and misses some; the assay was immunoSEQ multiplex PCR. Of 80,000 to 95,000 clones listed, just under 95% were seen once; the top ten hold approximately 0.24%. The chain has TRBV4-1 and TRBJ2-7, with 10 bases aligning to TRBD2. The origin of this receptor is a human donor in good health. The source material was T cells isolated from PBMCs. In DNA form, the CDR3 reads TGCGCCAGCAGCCACCTACCCGGGAATTACTTTAGCGGGGGGAGGTACGAGCAGTACTTC. Amino acids: CASSHLPGNYFSGGRYEQYF.